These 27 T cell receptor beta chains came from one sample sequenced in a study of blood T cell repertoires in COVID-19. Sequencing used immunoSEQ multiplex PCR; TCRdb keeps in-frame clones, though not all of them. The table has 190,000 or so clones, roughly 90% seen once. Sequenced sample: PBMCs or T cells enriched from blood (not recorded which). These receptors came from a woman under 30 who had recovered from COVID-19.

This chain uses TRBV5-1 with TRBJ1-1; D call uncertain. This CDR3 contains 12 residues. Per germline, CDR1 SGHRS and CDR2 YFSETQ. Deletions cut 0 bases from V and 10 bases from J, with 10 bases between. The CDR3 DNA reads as TGCGCCAGCAGCTTGGATCGGGTTCTAGCTTTCTTT. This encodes CASSLDRVLAFF.

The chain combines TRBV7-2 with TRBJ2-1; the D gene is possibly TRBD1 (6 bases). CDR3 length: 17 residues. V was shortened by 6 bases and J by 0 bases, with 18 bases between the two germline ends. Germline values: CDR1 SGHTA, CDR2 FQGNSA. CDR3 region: CASSQTGPQSSYNEQFF. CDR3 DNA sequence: TGTGCCAGCAGTCAAACAGGGCCCCAAAGCTCCTACAATGAGCAGTTCTTC.

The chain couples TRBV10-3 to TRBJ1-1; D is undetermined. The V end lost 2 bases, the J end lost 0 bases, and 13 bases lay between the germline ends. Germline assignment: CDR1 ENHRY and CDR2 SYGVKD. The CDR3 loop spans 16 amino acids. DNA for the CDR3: TGTGCCATCAGTGAGGTCCCAGGCAGAATGAACACTGAAGCTTTCTTT. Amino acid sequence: CAISEVPGRMNTEAFF.

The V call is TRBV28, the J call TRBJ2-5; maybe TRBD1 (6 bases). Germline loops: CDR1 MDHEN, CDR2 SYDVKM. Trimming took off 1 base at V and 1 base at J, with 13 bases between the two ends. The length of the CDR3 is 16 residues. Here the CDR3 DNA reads TGTGCCAGCAGTTTATTCCGGACAGAAACCCAAGAGACCCAGTACTTC. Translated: CASSLFRTETQETQYF.

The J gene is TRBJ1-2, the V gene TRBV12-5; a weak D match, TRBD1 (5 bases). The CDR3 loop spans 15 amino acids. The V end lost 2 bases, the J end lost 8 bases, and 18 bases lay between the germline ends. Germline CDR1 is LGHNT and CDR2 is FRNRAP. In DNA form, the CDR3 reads TGTGCTAGTGGTTTGACTGGCGGGGGTTATACGGGCTACACCTTC. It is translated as CASGLTGGGYTGYTF.

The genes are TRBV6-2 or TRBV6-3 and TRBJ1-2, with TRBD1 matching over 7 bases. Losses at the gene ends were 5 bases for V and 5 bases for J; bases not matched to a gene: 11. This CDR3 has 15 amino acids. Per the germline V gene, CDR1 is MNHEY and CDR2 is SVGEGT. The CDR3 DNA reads TGTGCCAGCAGTCCCAGCCTTGACAGGGCATATGGCTACACCTTC. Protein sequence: CASSPSLDRAYGYTF.

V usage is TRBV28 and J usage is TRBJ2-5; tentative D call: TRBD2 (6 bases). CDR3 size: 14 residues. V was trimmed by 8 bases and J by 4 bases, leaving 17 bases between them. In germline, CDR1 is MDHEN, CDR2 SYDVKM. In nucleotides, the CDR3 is TGTGCCAGCCAATCAGGGAGGCTACGAGAGACCCAGTACTTC. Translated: CASQSGRLRETQYF.

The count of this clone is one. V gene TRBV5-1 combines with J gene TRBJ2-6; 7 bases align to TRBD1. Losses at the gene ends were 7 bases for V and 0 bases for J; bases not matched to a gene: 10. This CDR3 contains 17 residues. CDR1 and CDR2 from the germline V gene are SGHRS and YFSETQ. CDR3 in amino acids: CASRPGQPISGANVLTF. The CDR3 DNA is TGCGCCAGCCGGCCGGGACAGCCCATCTCTGGGGCCAACGTCCTGACTTTC.

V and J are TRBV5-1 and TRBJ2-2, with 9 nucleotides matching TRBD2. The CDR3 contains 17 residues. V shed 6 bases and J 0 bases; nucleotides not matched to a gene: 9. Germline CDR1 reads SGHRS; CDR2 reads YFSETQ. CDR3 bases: TGCGCCAGCACCTTTGCGGGGGGGACAACGAACACCGGGGAGCTGTTTTTT. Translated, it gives CASTFAGGTTNTGELFF. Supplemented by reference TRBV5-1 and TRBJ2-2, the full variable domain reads KAGVTQTPRYLIKTRGQQVTLSCSPISGHRSVSWYQQTPGQGLQFLFEYFSETQRNKGNFPGRFSGRQFSNSRSEMNVSTLELGDSALYLCASTFAGGTTNTGELFFGEGSRLTVL.

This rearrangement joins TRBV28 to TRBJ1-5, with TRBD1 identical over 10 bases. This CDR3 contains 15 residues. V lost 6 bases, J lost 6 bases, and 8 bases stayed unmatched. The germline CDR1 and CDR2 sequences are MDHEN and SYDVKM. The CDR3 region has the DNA TGTGCCAGCAGATACCGACAGGGGGCTAGTCAGCCCCAGCATTTT. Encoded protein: CASRYRQGASQPQHF.

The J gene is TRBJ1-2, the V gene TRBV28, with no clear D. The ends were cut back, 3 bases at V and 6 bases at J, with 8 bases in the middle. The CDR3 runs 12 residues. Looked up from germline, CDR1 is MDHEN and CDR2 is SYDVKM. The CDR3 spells CASSFAPDGYTF. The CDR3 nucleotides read TGTGCCAGCAGTTTCGCCCCAGATGGCTACACCTTC.

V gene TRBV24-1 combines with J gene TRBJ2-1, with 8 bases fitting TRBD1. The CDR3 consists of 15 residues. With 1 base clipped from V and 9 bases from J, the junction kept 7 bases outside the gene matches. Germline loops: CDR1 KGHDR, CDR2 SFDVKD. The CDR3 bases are TGTGCCACCAGTGATTTTGGGCAGGGGGCCGGTGAGCAGTTCTTC. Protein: CATSDFGQGAGEQFF.

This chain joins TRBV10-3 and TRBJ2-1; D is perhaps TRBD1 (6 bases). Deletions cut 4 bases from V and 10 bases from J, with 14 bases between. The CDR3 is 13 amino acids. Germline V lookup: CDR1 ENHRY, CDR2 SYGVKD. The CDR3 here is CAISAYREGEQFF. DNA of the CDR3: TGTGCCATCAGTGCCTACAGGGAAGGCGAGCAGTTCTTC.

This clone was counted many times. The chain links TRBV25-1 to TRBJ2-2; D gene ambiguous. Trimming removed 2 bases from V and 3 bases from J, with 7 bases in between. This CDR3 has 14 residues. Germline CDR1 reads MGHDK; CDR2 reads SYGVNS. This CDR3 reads CASSEGRDTGELFF. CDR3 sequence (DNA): TGTGCCAGCAGTGAAGGCCGGGACACCGGGGAGCTGTTTTTT.

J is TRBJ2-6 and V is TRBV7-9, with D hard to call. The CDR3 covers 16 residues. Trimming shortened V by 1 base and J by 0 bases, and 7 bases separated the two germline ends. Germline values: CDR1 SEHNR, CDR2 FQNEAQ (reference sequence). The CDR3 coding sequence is TGTGCCAGCAGCTTAGGTTCCCTCTCTGGGGCCAACGTCCTGACTTTC. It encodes CASSLGSLSGANVLTF.

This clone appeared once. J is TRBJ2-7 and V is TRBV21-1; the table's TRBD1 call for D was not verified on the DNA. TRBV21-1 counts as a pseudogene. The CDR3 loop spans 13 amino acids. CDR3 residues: CASSARTGVGQYF. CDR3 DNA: TGTGCCAGCAGCGCTCGGACAGGGGTCGGGCAGTACTTC.

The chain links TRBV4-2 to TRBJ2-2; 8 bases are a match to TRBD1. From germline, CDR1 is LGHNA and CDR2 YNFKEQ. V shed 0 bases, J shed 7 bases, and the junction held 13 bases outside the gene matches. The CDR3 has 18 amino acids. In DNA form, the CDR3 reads TGTGCCAGCAGCCAAGATCTGGCAGGGGGCGGTGATAACGGGGAGCTGTTTTTT. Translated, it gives CASSQDLAGGGDNGELFF.

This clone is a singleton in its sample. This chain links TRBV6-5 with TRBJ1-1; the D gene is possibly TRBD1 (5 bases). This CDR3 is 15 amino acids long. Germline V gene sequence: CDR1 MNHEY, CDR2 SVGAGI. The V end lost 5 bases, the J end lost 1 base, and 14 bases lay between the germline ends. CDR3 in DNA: TGTGCCAGCAGTCATAAAGGGGTAGGGAACACTGAAGCTTTCTTT. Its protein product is CASSHKGVGNTEAFF.

The CDR3 DNA reads TGTGCCAGCAGTGTTGGTTGGGGCGGCTACGAGCAGTACTTC. As protein: CASSVGWGGYEQYF. V usage is TRBV7-2 and J usage is TRBJ2-7; D might be TRBD1 (5 bases). The CDR3 is made up of 14 amino acids. Germline V lookup: CDR1 SGHTA, CDR2 FQGNSA. Deletions cut 6 bases from V and 3 bases from J, with 15 bases between.

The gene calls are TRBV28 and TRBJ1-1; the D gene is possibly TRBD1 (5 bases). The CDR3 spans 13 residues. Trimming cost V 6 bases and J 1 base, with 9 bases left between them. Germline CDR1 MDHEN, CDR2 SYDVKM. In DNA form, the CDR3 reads TGTGCCAGCAGGAGAACAGGGAACACTGAAGCTTTCTTT. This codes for CASRRTGNTEAFF.

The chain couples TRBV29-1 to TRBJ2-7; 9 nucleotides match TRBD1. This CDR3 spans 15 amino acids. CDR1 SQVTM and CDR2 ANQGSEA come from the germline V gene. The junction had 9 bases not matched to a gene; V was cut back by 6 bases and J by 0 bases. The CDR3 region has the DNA TGCAGCGTGTACGGACAGGGGCCCAGCTCCTACGAGCAGTACTTC. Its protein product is CSVYGQGPSSYEQYF.

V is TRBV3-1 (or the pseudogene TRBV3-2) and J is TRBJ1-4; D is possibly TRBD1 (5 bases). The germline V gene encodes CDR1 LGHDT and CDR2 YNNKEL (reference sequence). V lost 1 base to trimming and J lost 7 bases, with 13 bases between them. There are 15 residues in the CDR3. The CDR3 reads CASSQGSGGGEKLFF. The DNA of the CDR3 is TGTGCCAGCAGCCAAGGGTCCGGGGGAGGTGAAAAACTGTTTTTT.

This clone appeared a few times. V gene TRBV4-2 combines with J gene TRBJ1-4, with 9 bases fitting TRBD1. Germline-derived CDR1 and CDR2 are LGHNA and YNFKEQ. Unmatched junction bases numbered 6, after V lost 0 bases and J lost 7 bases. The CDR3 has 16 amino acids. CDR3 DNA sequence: TGTGCCAGCAGCCAAGAATTAGGACAGGGGTCTGAAAAACTGTTTTTT. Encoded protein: CASSQELGQGSEKLFF.

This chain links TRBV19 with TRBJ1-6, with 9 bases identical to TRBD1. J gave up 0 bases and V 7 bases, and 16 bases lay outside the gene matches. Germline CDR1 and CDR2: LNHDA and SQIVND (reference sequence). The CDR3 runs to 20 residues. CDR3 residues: CASKLSRGQGNYSYNSPLHF. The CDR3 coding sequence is TGTGCCAGTAAATTATCGCGGGGACAGGGAAACTACTCCTATAATTCACCCCTCCACTTT.

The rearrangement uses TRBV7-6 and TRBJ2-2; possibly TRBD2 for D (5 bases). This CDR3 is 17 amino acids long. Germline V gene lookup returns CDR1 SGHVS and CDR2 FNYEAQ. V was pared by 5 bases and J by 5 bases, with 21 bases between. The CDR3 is CASSHSEGGFETGELFF. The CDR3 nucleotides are TGTGCCAGCAGCCATAGCGAGGGCGGTTTCGAAACCGGGGAGCTGTTTTTT.

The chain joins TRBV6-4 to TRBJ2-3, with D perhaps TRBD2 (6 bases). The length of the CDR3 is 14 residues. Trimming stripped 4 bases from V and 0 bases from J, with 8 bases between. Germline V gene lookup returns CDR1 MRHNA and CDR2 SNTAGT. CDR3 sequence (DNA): TGTGCCAGCAGTGTTCGGGGGAGCACAGATACGCAGTATTTT. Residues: CASSVRGSTDTQYF.

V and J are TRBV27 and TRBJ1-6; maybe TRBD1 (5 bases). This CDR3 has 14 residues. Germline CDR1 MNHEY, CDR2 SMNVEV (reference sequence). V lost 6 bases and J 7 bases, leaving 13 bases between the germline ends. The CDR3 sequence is CASSLDSVNSPLHF. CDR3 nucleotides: TGTGCCAGCAGCTTAGACAGCGTCAATTCACCCCTCCACTTT.